Following are 19 T cell receptor beta chains from one sample sequenced in a study of blood T cell repertoires in COVID-19. The assay was immunoSEQ multiplex PCR, and TCRdb's table has in-frame clones only and misses some. The sample consists of about 100,000 clones, 85% to 95% of them appearing once. The sequenced material came from peripheral blood. The receptor source for this set is a woman aged 25 to 45 with acute or convalescent COVID-19.

This sequence joins TRBV19 and TRBJ2-1, with TRBD2 identical over 10 bases. The length of the CDR3 is 19 residues. Germline V gives CDR1 LNHDA, CDR2 SQIVND (reference sequence). V lost 4 bases and J lost 6; bases outside the gene matches: 18. For the CDR3, the DNA is TGTGCCAGTAGTACCCCCCTTTCGACTAGCGGGCCTAGAGTCAATGAGCAGTTCTTC. The encoded protein is CASSTPLSTSGPRVNEQFF.

The chain employs TRBV7-2 and TRBJ2-7; the D gene is possibly TRBD1 (6 bases). This CDR3 contains 14 residues. Per germline, CDR1 SGHTA and CDR2 FQGNSA. Trimming left V 1 base short and J 4 bases short, with 11 bases between. The CDR3 loop is CASSLGGQGYEQYF. The CDR3 bases are TGTGCCAGCAGCTTAGGCGGGCAGGGGTACGAGCAGTACTTC.

This clone was seen a handful of times. The gene calls are TRBV15 and TRBJ2-7; D perhaps matches TRBD2 (7 bases). The CDR3 loop spans 15 amino acids. V lost 0 bases, J lost 0 bases, and 9 bases lay in between. Per germline, CDR1 LNHNV and CDR2 YYDKDF (reference sequence). CDR3: CATSRDRGASYEQYF. The CDR3 region has the DNA TGTGCCACCAGCAGAGATCGGGGGGCCTCCTACGAGCAGTACTTC.

V usage is TRBV3-1 (or the pseudogene TRBV3-2) and J usage is TRBJ2-7, with D unresolved. Germline V CDR1 and CDR2: LGHDT, YNNKEL (reference sequence). The germline V and J ends were trimmed by 2 bases and 1 base, with 6 bases remaining between them. This CDR3 has 13 amino acids. CDR3 sequence (DNA): TGTGCCAGCAGCCAAAGCAATTCCTACGAGCAGTACTTC. Its translation: CASSQSNSYEQYF.

The CDR3 loop reads CATSVGGDVYNEQFF. The CDR3 coding sequence is TGTGCCACCAGTGTAGGGGGGGACGTCTACAATGAGCAGTTCTTC. The chain is built from TRBV24-1 and TRBJ2-1, with TRBD2 as a possible D gene (7 bases). Germline CDR1 and CDR2: KGHDR and SFDVKD. Deletions cut 5 bases from V and 3 bases from J, with 13 bases between. The CDR3 has 15 residues.

The chain recombines TRBV28 with TRBJ2-7; weak D call: TRBD1 (5 bases). V lost 3 bases, J lost 6 bases, and 9 bases lay in between. The CDR3 runs 12 residues. The germline V gene encodes CDR1 MDHEN and CDR2 SYDVKM. In DNA form, the CDR3 reads TGTGCCAGCAGTTTTTCCCAGGGCGAGCAGTACTTC. Protein sequence: CASSFSQGEQYF.

This chain connects TRBV24-1 to TRBJ2-1, with D unclear. Trimming stripped 9 bases from V and 4 bases from J, with 15 bases between. Germline lookup yields CDR1 KGHDR and CDR2 SFDVKD. This CDR3 has 14 residues. The CDR3 region is CATGVGLHYNEQFF. CDR3 bases: TGTGCCACCGGAGTTGGTCTACATTACAATGAGCAGTTCTTC.

Only one count was recorded for this clone. The chain has TRBV10-2 and TRBJ2-3; 10 bases are shared with TRBD1. The CDR3 consists of 16 residues. V shed 0 bases, J shed 4 bases, and the junction held 4 bases outside the gene matches. In germline, CDR1 is WSHSY, CDR2 SAAADI. The CDR3: CASSESKTGGPDTQYF. The DNA of the CDR3 is TGCGCCAGCAGTGAGTCTAAGACAGGGGGCCCAGATACGCAGTATTTT.

The V gene is TRBV30, the J gene TRBJ1-2; the D gene is possibly TRBD1 (5 bases). Germline CDR1 GTSNPN, CDR2 SVGIG (reference sequence). V lost 0 bases and J lost 7, with 12 bases in between. The CDR3 has 13 amino acids. The CDR3 DNA is TGTGCCTGGAGTGTACTTCGGGGGTCTGGCTACACCTTC. Translating it yields CAWSVLRGSGYTF.

This chain links TRBV5-6 with TRBJ2-2; D gene uncertain. This CDR3 spans 13 amino acids. The germline V gene has CDR1 SGHDT and CDR2 YYEEEE. V was cut by 0 bases and J by 6 bases, with 6 bases left in between. Here the CDR3 reads CASSLERPGELFF. The CDR3 coding sequence is TGTGCCAGCAGCTTGGAGAGGCCCGGGGAGCTGTTTTTT.

This clone was detected only a few times. The chain employs TRBV7-9 and TRBJ2-1; D call uncertain. Germline V gene data show CDR1 as SEHNR and CDR2 as FQNEAQ (reference sequence). Trimming took 1 base from V and 5 from J, leaving 3 bases between them. The CDR3 runs 12 residues. CDR3 residues: CASSLGHNEQFF. Written as DNA, the CDR3 is TGTGCCAGCAGCTTAGGGCACAATGAGCAGTTCTTC.

The chain employs TRBV2 and TRBJ2-5, with D uncertain. The CDR3 consists of 15 residues. Looked up from germline, CDR1 is SNHLY and CDR2 is FYNNEI. The V gene lost 4 bases and the J gene lost 1 base, with 13 bases spanning the gap. CDR3 residues: CASSGYDNFQETQYF. The CDR3, as DNA: TGTGCCAGCAGTGGATACGACAACTTCCAAGAGACCCAGTACTTC.

The chain uses TRBV18 and TRBJ1-1, with D possibly TRBD1 on 6 matching bases. Germline CDR1 is KGHSH and CDR2 is LQKENI. The CDR3 has 19 residues. Trimming cost V 2 bases and J 3 bases, with 25 bases left between them. DNA of the CDR3: TGTGCCAGCTCACCAACGAGCAGGGGTAGAGGGGCGAGGGACACTGAAGCTTTCTTT. Translated: CASSPTSRGRGARDTEAFF.

The chain couples TRBV24-1 to TRBJ2-5; D is possibly TRBD2 (6 bases). The CDR3 runs 14 residues. Germline assignment: CDR1 KGHDR and CDR2 SFDVKD. V dropped 7 bases and J dropped 2 bases, with 13 bases sitting between them. CDR3 nucleotide sequence: TGTGCCACCAGGGGTAGCGGACTACAAGAGACCCAGTACTTC. This gives the protein CATRGSGLQETQYF.

This chain joins TRBV4-1 and TRBJ1-1; D not resolved. Germline V lookup: CDR1 MGHRA, CDR2 YSYEKL. Between the trimmed V and J ends, which lost 4 bases and 0 bases, there was a span of 6 bases. The CDR3 sequence is 13 residues long. CDR3 region: CASSPTMNTEAFF. For the CDR3, the DNA is TGCGCCAGCAGCCCAACAATGAACACTGAAGCTTTCTTT.

The chain uses TRBV18 and TRBJ1-6, with a possible D match to TRBD1 (6 bases). In germline, CDR1 is KGHSH, CDR2 LQKENI. V lost 3 bases and J lost 10, with 16 bases in between. This CDR3 has 15 amino acids. DNA for the CDR3: TGTGCCAGCTCACCCATTCCGGGACAAGTCTCACCCCTCCACTTT. Translating gives CASSPIPGQVSPLHF. Combining the CDR3 with reference TRBV18 and TRBJ1-6 gives the whole variable domain NAGVMQNPRHLVRRRGQEARLRCSPMKGHSHVYWYRQLPEEGLKFMVYLQKENIIDESGMPKERFSAEFPKEGPSILRIQQVVRGDSAAYFCASSPIPGQVSPLHFGNGTRLTVT.

The chain joins TRBV19 to TRBJ1-5, with a possible D match to TRBD1 (5 bases). The germline V gene has CDR1 LNHDA and CDR2 SQIVND (reference sequence). This CDR3 spans 13 amino acids. V gave up 6 bases and J gave up 3 bases, with 9 bases separating them. The CDR3 loop is CASRDRNNQPQHF. In nucleotides, the CDR3 is TGTGCCAGTAGAGACAGAAACAATCAGCCCCAGCATTTT.

V is TRBV7-8 and J is TRBJ2-3, with TRBD1 identical over 7 bases. Trimming cost V 5 bases and J 11 bases; bases outside gene matches: 7. Germline assignment: CDR1 SGHVS and CDR2 FQNEAQ. This CDR3 has 12 amino acids. For the CDR3, the DNA is TGTGCCAGCAGCCGCGGACCAGGGGGGCAGTATTTT. It specifies CASSRGPGGQYF.

The chain has TRBV6-2 or TRBV6-3 and TRBJ2-1; 8 bases fit TRBD2. The V gene's germline CDR1 is MNHEY and CDR2 SVGEGT. The CDR3 has 20 residues. Trimming took 1 base from V and 4 from J; bases not matched to a gene: 18. The CDR3 DNA sequence: TGTGCCAGCAGTTACTTTCGGGGTAGCGGGACCTCAATTTCTTACAATGAGCAGTTCTTC. It codes for CASSYFRGSGTSISYNEQFF.